The rows below give T cell receptor beta chains drawn from one sample of a study of radiation and T cells in renal cell carcinoma. Generated by immunoSEQ multiplex PCR, the TCRdb table keeps only in-frame clones and is missing some. Here the sample spans 70,000 to 95,000 clones, about four fifths being singletons. The source was blood, collected from a patient whose treatment included radiotherapy and nephrectomy. The receptors stem from a man in his sixties with renal cell carcinoma. Both conserved end residues are part of each CDR3. D genes are given only for firm matches. The size field is filled for only some rows; it gives once, few, many or a size class.

CDR3 DNA: TGTGCCAGCAGTGCCGGTGACAGCGCCAGAGGCTACACCTTC; CDR3 protein: CASSAGDSARGYTF; V gene: TRBV6-1; clone size: once; J gene: TRBJ1-2; D gene: .
CDR3 DNA: TGTGCCAGCAGCGCCCCGTCTTCAGCGTACCAAGAGACCCAGTACTTC; CDR3 protein: CASSAPSSAYQETQYF; V gene: TRBV9; clone size: .; J gene: TRBJ2-5; D gene: .
CDR3 DNA: TGTGCCAGTAGTTGGAGACAGGGAAGAACCCCAGATACGCAGTATTTT; CDR3 protein: CASSWRQGRTPDTQYF; V gene: TRBV19; clone size: .; J gene: TRBJ2-3; D gene: TRBD1
CDR3 DNA: TGTGCCAGCAGCTCGCACAGCAACCCGGGCCTTAGAACCTACGAGCAGTACTTC; CDR3 protein: CASSSHSNPGLRTYEQYF; V gene: TRBV7-2; clone size: .; J gene: TRBJ2-7; D gene: .
CDR3 DNA: TGTGCCAGCAGTGAATATAGGGACACTGAAGCTTTCTTT; CDR3 protein: CASSEYRDTEAFF; V gene: TRBV25-1; clone size: .; J gene: TRBJ1-1; D gene: .
CDR3 DNA: TGTGCCAGCAGTCCACCCTCTGGGGGCTACGAGCAGTACTTC; CDR3 protein: CASSPPSGGYEQYF; V gene: TRBV27; clone size: .; J gene: TRBJ2-7; D gene: .
CDR3 DNA: TGCGCCAGCAGCCTTGGGTTAGCGGTCTACAATGAGCAGTTCTTC; CDR3 protein: CASSLGLAVYNEQFF; V gene: TRBV5-1; clone size: .; J gene: TRBJ2-1; D gene: .
CDR3 DNA: TGCAGTGCGAGGGGAGCTTTCTTT; CDR3 protein: CSARGAFF; V gene: TRBV20-1; clone size: few; J gene: TRBJ1-1; D gene: .
CDR3 DNA: TGTGCCAGCAGCTTAAGGGGACAGGGAAACTACGAGCAGTACTTC; CDR3 protein: CASSLRGQGNYEQYF; V gene: TRBV7-9; clone size: .; J gene: TRBJ2-7; D gene: TRBD1
CDR3 DNA: TGTGCCAGCAGCTTAGAAGTGGCAGCTGGTGGGCAGTACTTC; CDR3 protein: CASSLEVAAGGQYF; V gene: TRBV11-2; clone size: .; J gene: TRBJ2-7; D gene: .
CDR3 DNA: TGTGCCAGCAGTGTTTCCTCTCCACTAGGGGCGGGGAACGAGCAGTACTTC; CDR3 protein: CASSVSSPLGAGNEQYF; V gene: TRBV2; clone size: .; J gene: TRBJ2-7; D gene: .
CDR3 DNA: TGTGCCAGTAGTATCACATCAAATAGACAGGGAACTGAAGCTTTCTTT; CDR3 protein: CASSITSNRQGTEAFF; V gene: TRBV19; clone size: .; J gene: TRBJ1-1; D gene: TRBD1
CDR3 DNA: TGTGCCAGCAGCTTAACATGGCCTAGCGGGACGAGTCCCGAGCAGTACTTC; CDR3 protein: CASSLTWPSGTSPEQYF; V gene: TRBV7-8; clone size: .; J gene: TRBJ2-7; D gene: TRBD2
CDR3 DNA: TGTGCCAGCAGTGTTAGGGGGCAAGAGACCCAGTACTTC; CDR3 protein: CASSVRGQETQYF; V gene: TRBV2; clone size: .; J gene: TRBJ2-5; D gene: .
CDR3 DNA: TGTGCCAGCAGCCAAGAGAGGACTAGCGGGTACCAAGAGACCCAGTACTTC; CDR3 protein: CASSQERTSGYQETQYF; V gene: TRBV4-2; clone size: few; J gene: TRBJ2-5; D gene: TRBD2
CDR3 DNA: TGTGCCAGCAGCCGGATGGGACGCCGGAACACTGAAGCTTTCTTT; CDR3 protein: CASSRMGRRNTEAFF; V gene: TRBV4-2; clone size: .; J gene: TRBJ1-1; D gene: .
CDR3 DNA: TGTGCCAGCTCACTCGCGGATACGCAGTATTTT; CDR3 protein: CASSLADTQYF; V gene: TRBV18; clone size: .; J gene: TRBJ2-3; D gene: .
CDR3 DNA: TGTGCCAGCACGGGACTAGCGGGTATCTCTGGGGCCAACGTCCTGACTTTC; CDR3 protein: CASTGLAGISGANVLTF; V gene: TRBV28; clone size: .; J gene: TRBJ2-6; D gene: TRBD2
CDR3 DNA: TGTGCCAGCAGTAGGGGTGGCACTGAAGCTTTCTTT; CDR3 protein: CASSRGGTEAFF; V gene: TRBV6-5; clone size: .; J gene: TRBJ1-1; D gene: .
CDR3 DNA: TGTGCCAGCAGCGCCGACAGGGGACCCACAGATACGCAGTATTTT; CDR3 protein: CASSADRGPTDTQYF; V gene: TRBV7-9; clone size: .; J gene: TRBJ2-3; D gene: TRBD1
CDR3 DNA: TGTGCCAGTAGTATAGGAGGGGGGGCGGCTTTCTTT; CDR3 protein: CASSIGGGAAFF; V gene: TRBV19; clone size: .; J gene: TRBJ1-1; D gene: .
CDR3 DNA: TGTGCCAGCAGTACAGGGGGGAGAGCCAAAAACATTCAGTACTTC; CDR3 protein: CASSTGGRAKNIQYF; V gene: TRBV5-3; clone size: .; J gene: TRBJ2-4; D gene: TRBD1
CDR3 DNA: TGTGCCAGTCAAGGGTTGAACACTGAAGCTTTCTTT; CDR3 protein: CASQGLNTEAFF; V gene: TRBV19; clone size: .; J gene: TRBJ1-1; D gene: .
CDR3 DNA: TGTGCCAGCAGCTTAGCGGGAGCGGTAGATACGCAGTATTTT; CDR3 protein: CASSLAGAVDTQYF; V gene: TRBV7-2; clone size: .; J gene: TRBJ2-3; D gene: .
CDR3 DNA: TGCGCCAGCAGCCAACGGACAGGGGAGAACACTGAAGCTTTCTTT; CDR3 protein: CASSQRTGENTEAFF; V gene: TRBV4-1; clone size: once; J gene: TRBJ1-1; D gene: TRBD1
CDR3 DNA: TGTGCCAGCAGCTTAGCCAGTAGCTCCTACAATGAGCAGTTCTTC; CDR3 protein: CASSLASSSYNEQFF; V gene: TRBV7-2; clone size: .; J gene: TRBJ2-1; D gene: .
CDR3 DNA: TGTGCCAGCAGCCAGACAGGGTCATACTCTGGAAACACCATATATTTT; CDR3 protein: CASSQTGSYSGNTIYF; V gene: TRBV4-2; clone size: .; J gene: TRBJ1-3; D gene: TRBD1
CDR3 DNA: TGTGCCAGCAGCCAAGAAAGGCACCTCTACGAGCAGTACTTC; CDR3 protein: CASSQERHLYEQYF; V gene: TRBV4-2; clone size: few; J gene: TRBJ2-7; D gene: .
CDR3 DNA: TGTGCCAGCAGCACATTATCATACGAGCAGTACTTC; CDR3 protein: CASSTLSYEQYF; V gene: TRBV28; clone size: .; J gene: TRBJ2-7; D gene: .
CDR3 DNA: TGTGCCAGCAGCTTAGGAGATTCCTATGGCTACACCTTC; CDR3 protein: CASSLGDSYGYTF; V gene: TRBV7-9; clone size: .; J gene: TRBJ1-2; D gene: .
CDR3 DNA: TGTGCCAGCAATCGACCGAACACTGAAGCTTTCTTT; CDR3 protein: CASNRPNTEAFF; V gene: TRBV6-6; clone size: .; J gene: TRBJ1-1; D gene: .
CDR3 DNA: TGTGCCAGCAGTGAATTGGGGGGAATCCAAGAGACCCAGTACTTC; CDR3 protein: CASSELGGIQETQYF; V gene: TRBV6-1; clone size: .; J gene: TRBJ2-5; D gene: .
CDR3 DNA: TGCAGTGCTAAAGAAGCGGTTAAACTGTTTTTT; CDR3 protein: CSAKEAVKLFF; V gene: TRBV20-1; clone size: .; J gene: TRBJ1-4; D gene: .
CDR3 DNA: TGTGCCAGCAGCCCCGACGGCGGGAGCTCCTACGAGCAGTACTTC; CDR3 protein: CASSPDGGSSYEQYF; V gene: TRBV7-2; clone size: .; J gene: TRBJ2-7; D gene: TRBD2
CDR3 DNA: TGTGCCAGCATCTATTTCGGGACTAGCGATAACACCGGGGAGCTGTTTTTT; CDR3 protein: CASIYFGTSDNTGELFF; V gene: TRBV7-2; clone size: .; J gene: TRBJ2-2; D gene: TRBD2
CDR3 DNA: TGTGCCAGCAGTCGGACATTATGGGCCTACGAGCAGTACTTC; CDR3 protein: CASSRTLWAYEQYF; V gene: TRBV2; clone size: .; J gene: TRBJ2-7; D gene: .
CDR3 DNA: TGTGCCAGCAGCTTGCTAGCGGGAGGGCCGAAACGTGAGCAGTTCTTC; CDR3 protein: CASSLLAGGPKREQFF; V gene: TRBV7-2; clone size: .; J gene: TRBJ2-1; D gene: TRBD2
CDR3 DNA: TGTGCCAGCAGCTTAGCGATGCCAGGCACAGATACGCAGTATTTT; CDR3 protein: CASSLAMPGTDTQYF; V gene: TRBV11-1; clone size: .; J gene: TRBJ2-3; D gene: .
CDR3 DNA: TGTGCCAGCTCACCAGTCAGGGGACTTAGCACAGATACGCAGTATTTT; CDR3 protein: CASSPVRGLSTDTQYF; V gene: TRBV18; clone size: .; J gene: TRBJ2-3; D gene: .
CDR3 DNA: TGCGCCAGCAGCTCCCAGCCAGGGGGCGGCGAGCAGTACTTC; CDR3 protein: CASSSQPGGGEQYF; V gene: TRBV5-1; clone size: .; J gene: TRBJ2-7; D gene: TRBD1
CDR3 DNA: TGCAGCGTTGCCACAGGCCCTCTCGACGAGCAGTACTTC; CDR3 protein: CSVATGPLDEQYF; V gene: TRBV29-1; clone size: .; J gene: TRBJ2-7; D gene: .
CDR3 DNA: TGTGCCAGCAGCTTCGGTAGCGGGAACTACGAGCAGTACTTC; CDR3 protein: CASSFGSGNYEQYF; V gene: TRBV11-3; clone size: few; J gene: TRBJ2-7; D gene: TRBD2
CDR3 DNA: TGTGCCAGCAGTTACCCGGGCCGGCAGTACTTC; CDR3 protein: CASSYPGRQYF; V gene: TRBV6-5; clone size: .; J gene: TRBJ2-7; D gene: .
CDR3 DNA: TGTGCCAGCAGCTTGACGCTGGGACGAGACGAGGGGGTATATTTT; CDR3 protein: CASSLTLGRDEGVYF; V gene: TRBV5-4; clone size: .; J gene: TRBJ1-3; D gene: .
CDR3 DNA: TGTGCCAGCGCCTTCGTAGGGAGCTCTGGAAACACCATATATTTT; CDR3 protein: CASAFVGSSGNTIYF; V gene: TRBV11-2; clone size: .; J gene: TRBJ1-3; D gene: .
CDR3 DNA: TGCGCCACCAGAACCCCTAGTCGGGGTGGATACGAGCAGTACTTC; CDR3 protein: CATRTPSRGGYEQYF; V gene: TRBV10-2; clone size: .; J gene: TRBJ2-7; D gene: .
CDR3 DNA: TGTGCCAGCAGCTTAGACGGGGGGGATCAGCCCCAGCATTTT; CDR3 protein: CASSLDGGDQPQHF; V gene: TRBV7-2; clone size: once; J gene: TRBJ1-5; D gene: .
CDR3 DNA: TGTGCCAGCAGCCAAGAGACTAGCGGGTTATCCTACAATGAGCAGTTCTTC; CDR3 protein: CASSQETSGLSYNEQFF; V gene: TRBV14; clone size: .; J gene: TRBJ2-1; D gene: TRBD2
CDR3 DNA: TGTGCCAGCAGTTACGGACCGGGGAAGTACGAGCAGTACTTC; CDR3 protein: CASSYGPGKYEQYF; V gene: TRBV6-5; clone size: .; J gene: TRBJ2-7; D gene: .
CDR3 DNA: TGTGCCAGCAGTTTAAGACGGGACTCTCGAAACACCATATATTTT; CDR3 protein: CASSLRRDSRNTIYF; V gene: TRBV28; clone size: .; J gene: TRBJ1-3; D gene: .
CDR3 DNA: TGTGCCAGCAGCTTAGATGACAGGCGTCAAGAGACCCAGTACTTC; CDR3 protein: CASSLDDRRQETQYF; V gene: TRBV7-2; clone size: .; J gene: TRBJ2-5; D gene: .
CDR3 DNA: TGCGCCAGCAGCTTTGGTGACAGGGCCCACAATGAGCAGTTCTTC; CDR3 protein: CASSFGDRAHNEQFF; V gene: TRBV5-1; clone size: once; J gene: TRBJ2-1; D gene: TRBD1